This T cell receptor beta chain was sequenced in a study of blood T cell repertoires in COVID-19. Overall study: In each case, the material was cDNA or gDNA derived from T cells, B-cell-depleted T cells, or PBMCs.

Sequencing used immunoSEQ multiplex PCR; TCRdb keeps in-frame clones, though not all of them. Among tens of thousands of clones, roughly nine tenths were seen once, and the ten largest hold around 2.8%. Seattle researchers signed up patients amid active infection and tracked them longitudinally. Germline-derived CDR1 and CDR2 are SGHNT and YYREEE (reference sequence). CDR3 size: 16 residues. J gave up 0 bases and V 4 bases, and 9 bases lay outside the gene matches. The origin of this receptor is a man aged 50 to 59 with COVID-19, enrolled during active disease. The chain couples TRBV5-4 to TRBJ1-2; 7 positions agree with TRBD1. The sample consisted of peripheral blood. The CDR3 coding sequence is TGTGCCAGCAGCCGCCATAACAGGGGAGCTAACTATGGCTACACCTTC. It translates to CASSRHNRGANYGYTF.